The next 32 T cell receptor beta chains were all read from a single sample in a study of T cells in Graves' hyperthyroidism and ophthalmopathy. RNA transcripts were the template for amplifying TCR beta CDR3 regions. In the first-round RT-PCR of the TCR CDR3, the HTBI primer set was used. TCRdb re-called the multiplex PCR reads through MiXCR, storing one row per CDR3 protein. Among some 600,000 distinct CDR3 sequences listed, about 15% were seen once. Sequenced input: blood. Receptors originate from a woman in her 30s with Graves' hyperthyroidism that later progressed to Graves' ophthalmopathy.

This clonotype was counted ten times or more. The CDR3 loop is CASTSGRGRTGELFF. CDR3 bases: TGTGCCAGCACCTCTGGGAGGGGGCGAACCGGGGAGCTGTTTTTT. The chain employs TRBV28 and TRBJ2-2; either TRBD1 or TRBD2 may supply D (7 bases each). Trimming pared 7 bases from V and 5 bases from J, leaving 17 bases between. CDR1 is MDHEN, CDR2 SYDVKM, per germline. This CDR3 comprises 15 residues. Complete variable domain (other parts from reference TRBV28 and TRBJ2-2): DVKVTQSSRYLVKRTGEKVFLECVQDMDHENMFWYRQDPGLGLRLIYFSYDVKMKEKGDIPEGYSVSREKKERFSLILESASTNQTSMYLCASTSGRGRTGELFFGEGSRLTVL.

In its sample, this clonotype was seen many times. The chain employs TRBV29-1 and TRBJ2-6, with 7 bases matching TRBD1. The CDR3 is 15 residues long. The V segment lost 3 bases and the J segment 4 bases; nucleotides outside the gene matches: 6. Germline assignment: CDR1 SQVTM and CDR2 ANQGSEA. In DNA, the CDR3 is TGCAGCGTTGAGGCGAGGGGGCTCGGGGCCAACGTCCTGACTTTC. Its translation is CSVEARGLGANVLTF. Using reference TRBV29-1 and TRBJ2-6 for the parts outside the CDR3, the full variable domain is SAVISQKPSRDICQRGTSLTIQCQVDSQVTMMFWYRQQPGQSLTLIATANQGSEATYESGFVIDKFPISRPNLTFSTLTVSNMSPEDSSIYLCSVEARGLGANVLTFGAGSRLTVL.

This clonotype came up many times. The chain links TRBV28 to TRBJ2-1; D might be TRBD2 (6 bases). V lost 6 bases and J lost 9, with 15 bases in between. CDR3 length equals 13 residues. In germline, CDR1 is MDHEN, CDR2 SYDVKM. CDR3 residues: CASSGTSLGEQFF. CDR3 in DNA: TGTGCCAGCAGCGGGACTTCATTAGGTGAGCAGTTCTTC.

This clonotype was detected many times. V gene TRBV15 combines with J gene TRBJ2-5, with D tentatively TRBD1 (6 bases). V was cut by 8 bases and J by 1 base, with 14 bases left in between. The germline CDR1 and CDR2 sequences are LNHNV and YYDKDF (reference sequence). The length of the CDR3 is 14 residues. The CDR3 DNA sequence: TGTGCCACCCCCAGGGGCGAGGGCCAAGAGACCCAGTACTTC. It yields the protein CATPRGEGQETQYF.

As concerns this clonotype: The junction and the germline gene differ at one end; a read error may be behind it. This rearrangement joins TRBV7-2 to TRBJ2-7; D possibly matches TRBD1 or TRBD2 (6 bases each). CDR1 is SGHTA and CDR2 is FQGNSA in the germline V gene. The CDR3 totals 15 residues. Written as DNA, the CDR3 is TGTGCCAGCAGCCGCACCCAGGGGAGGTTCGACGAGCACTACTTC. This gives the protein CASSRTQGRFDEHYF.

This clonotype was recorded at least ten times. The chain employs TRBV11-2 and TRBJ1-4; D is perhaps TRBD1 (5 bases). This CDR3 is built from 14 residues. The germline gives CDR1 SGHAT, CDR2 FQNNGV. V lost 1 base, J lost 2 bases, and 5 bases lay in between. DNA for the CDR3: TGTGCCAGCAGCTTAGGACAGACTAATGAAAAACTGTTTTTT. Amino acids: CASSLGQTNEKLFF.

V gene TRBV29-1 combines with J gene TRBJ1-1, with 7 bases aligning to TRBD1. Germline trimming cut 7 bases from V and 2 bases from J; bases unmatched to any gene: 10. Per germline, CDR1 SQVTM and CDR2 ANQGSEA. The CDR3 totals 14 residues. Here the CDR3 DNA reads TGCAGCGGCTGGACAGGACTATCAAACACTGAAGCTTTCTTT. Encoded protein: CSGWTGLSNTEAFF.

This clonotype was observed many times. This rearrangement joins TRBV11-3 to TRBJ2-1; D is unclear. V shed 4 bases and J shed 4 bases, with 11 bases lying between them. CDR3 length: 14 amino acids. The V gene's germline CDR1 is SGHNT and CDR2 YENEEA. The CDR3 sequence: CASSSEIEYNEQFF. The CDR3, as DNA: TGTGCCAGCAGCTCAGAAATAGAATACAATGAGCAGTTCTTC.

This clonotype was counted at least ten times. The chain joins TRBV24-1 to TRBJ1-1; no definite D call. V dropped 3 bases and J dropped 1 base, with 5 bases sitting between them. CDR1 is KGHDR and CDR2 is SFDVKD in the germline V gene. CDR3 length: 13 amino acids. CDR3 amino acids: CATSDHRNTEAFF. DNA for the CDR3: TGTGCCACCAGTGATCACAGGAACACTGAAGCTTTCTTT.

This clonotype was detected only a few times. CDR3 loop: CASSLTSGSPHEQYF. CDR3 bases: TGTGCCAGCTCACTGACTAGCGGGAGCCCCCACGAGCAGTACTTC. The rearrangement links TRBV18 to TRBJ2-7; 12 bases line up with TRBD2. Germline CDR1 and CDR2: KGHSH and LQKENI. The J segment lost 5 bases and the V segment lost 4 bases, leaving 6 bases of the junction unmatched. The length of the CDR3 is 15 residues.

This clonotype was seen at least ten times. CDR3: CASRLGTSTQETQYF. CDR3 coding DNA: TGTGCCAGCAGACTTGGGACTAGCACCCAAGAGACCCAGTACTTC. The rearrangement uses TRBV7-9 and TRBJ2-5; 9 bases match TRBD2. The CDR3 is made up of 15 amino acids. The germline CDR1 and CDR2 sequences are SEHNR and FQNEAQ (reference sequence). J gave up 1 base and V 6 bases, and 6 bases lay outside the gene matches.

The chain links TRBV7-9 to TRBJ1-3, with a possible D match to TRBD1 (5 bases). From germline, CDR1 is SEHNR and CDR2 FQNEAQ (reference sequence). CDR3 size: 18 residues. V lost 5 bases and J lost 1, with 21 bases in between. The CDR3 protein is CASSLRGAPGKSGNTIYF. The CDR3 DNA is TGTGCCAGCAGCCTAAGAGGGGCTCCAGGGAAGTCTGGAAACACCATATATTTT.

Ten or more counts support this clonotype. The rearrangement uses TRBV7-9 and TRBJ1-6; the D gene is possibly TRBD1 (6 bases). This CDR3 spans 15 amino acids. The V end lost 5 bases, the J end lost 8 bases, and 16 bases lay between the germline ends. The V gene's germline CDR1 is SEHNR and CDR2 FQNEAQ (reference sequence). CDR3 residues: CASSPRRGGDSPLHF. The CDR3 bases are TGTGCCAGCAGCCCCCGAAGGGGGGGCGATTCACCCCTCCACTTT. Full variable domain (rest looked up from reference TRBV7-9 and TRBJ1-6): DTGVSQNPRHKITKRGQNVTFRCDPISEHNRLYWYRQTLGQGPEFLTYFQNEAQLEKSRLLSDRFSAERPKGSFSTLEIQRTEQGDSAMYLCASSPRRGGDSPLHFGNGTRLTVT.

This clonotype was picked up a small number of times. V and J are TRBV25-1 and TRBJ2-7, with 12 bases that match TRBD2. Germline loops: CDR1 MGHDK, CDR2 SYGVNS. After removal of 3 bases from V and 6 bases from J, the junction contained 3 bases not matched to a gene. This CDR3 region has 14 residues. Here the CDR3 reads CASSERLAGVEQYF. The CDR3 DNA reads TGTGCCAGCAGTGAGAGACTAGCGGGAGTCGAGCAGTACTTC.

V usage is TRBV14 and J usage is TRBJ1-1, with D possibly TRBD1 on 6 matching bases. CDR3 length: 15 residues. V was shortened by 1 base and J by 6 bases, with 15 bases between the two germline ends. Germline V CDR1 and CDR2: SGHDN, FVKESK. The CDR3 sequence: CASSQGSGARAEAFF. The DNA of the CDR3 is TGTGCCAGCAGCCAAGGATCGGGGGCGAGGGCTGAAGCTTTCTTT.

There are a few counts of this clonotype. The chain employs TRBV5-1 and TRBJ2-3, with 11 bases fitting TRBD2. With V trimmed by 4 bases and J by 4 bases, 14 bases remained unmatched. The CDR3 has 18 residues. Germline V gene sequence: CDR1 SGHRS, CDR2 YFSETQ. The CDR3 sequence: CASSLSESTSGISDTQYF. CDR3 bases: TGCGCCAGCAGCCTCTCCGAGTCGACTAGCGGGATTTCAGATACGCAGTATTTT.

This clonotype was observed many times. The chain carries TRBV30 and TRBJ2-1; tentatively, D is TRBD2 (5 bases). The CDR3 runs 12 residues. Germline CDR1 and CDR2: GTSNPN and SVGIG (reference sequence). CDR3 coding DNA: TGTGCTACCCGGGGTAGACGGGATGAGCAGTTCTTC. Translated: CATRGRRDEQFF.

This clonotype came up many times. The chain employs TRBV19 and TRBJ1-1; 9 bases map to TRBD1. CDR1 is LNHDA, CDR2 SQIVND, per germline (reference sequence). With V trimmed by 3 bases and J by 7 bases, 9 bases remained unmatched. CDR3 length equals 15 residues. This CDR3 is CASSIGMGQGIEAFF. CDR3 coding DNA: TGTGCCAGTAGTATTGGAATGGGACAGGGAATTGAAGCTTTCTTT.

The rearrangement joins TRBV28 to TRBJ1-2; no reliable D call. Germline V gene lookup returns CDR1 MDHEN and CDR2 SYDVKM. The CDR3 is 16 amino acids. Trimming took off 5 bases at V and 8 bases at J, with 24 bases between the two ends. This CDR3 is CASSPHPGRDRRGYTF. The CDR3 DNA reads TGTGCCAGCAGTCCCCACCCTGGACGCGATCGTCGCGGCTACACCTTC.

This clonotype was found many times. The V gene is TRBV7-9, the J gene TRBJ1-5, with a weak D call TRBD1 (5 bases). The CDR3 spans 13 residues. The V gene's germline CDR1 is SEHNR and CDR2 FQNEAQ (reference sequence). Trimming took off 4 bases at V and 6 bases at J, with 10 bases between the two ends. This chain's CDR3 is CASSYSGGQPQHF. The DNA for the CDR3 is TGTGCCAGCAGCTACTCTGGGGGTCAGCCCCAGCATTTT.

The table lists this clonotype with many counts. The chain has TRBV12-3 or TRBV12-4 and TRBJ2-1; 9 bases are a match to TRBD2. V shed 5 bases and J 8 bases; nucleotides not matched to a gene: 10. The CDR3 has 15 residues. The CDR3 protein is CASSRSGTSIYEQFF. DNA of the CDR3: TGTGCCAGCAGTCGATCCGGGACTAGCATCTATGAGCAGTTCTTC.

In DNA, the CDR3 is TGTGCCAGCAGCTTAGAGCGGGGCCCGCAGTATTTT. It codes for CASSLERGPQYF. The chain carries TRBV7-3 and TRBJ2-3, with 7 bases aligning to TRBD2. Germline CDR1 and CDR2: SGHTA and FQGTGA. With V trimmed by 2 bases and J by 10 bases, 3 bases remained unmatched. This CDR3 spans 12 amino acids. Filled out from reference TRBV7-3 and TRBJ2-3, the complete variable domain reads GAGVSQTPSNKVTEKGKYVELRCDPISGHTALYWYRQSLGQGPEFLIYFQGTGAADDSGLPNDRFFAVRPEGSVSTLKIQRTERGDSAVYLCASSLERGPQYFGPGTRLTVL.

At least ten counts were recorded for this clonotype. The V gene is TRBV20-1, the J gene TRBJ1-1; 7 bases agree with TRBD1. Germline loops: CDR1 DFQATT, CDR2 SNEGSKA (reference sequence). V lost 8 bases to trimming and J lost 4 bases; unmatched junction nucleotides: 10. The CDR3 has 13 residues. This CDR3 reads CSRYGQVGTEAFF. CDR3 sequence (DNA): TGCAGTCGTTACGGACAGGTCGGCACTGAAGCTTTCTTT.

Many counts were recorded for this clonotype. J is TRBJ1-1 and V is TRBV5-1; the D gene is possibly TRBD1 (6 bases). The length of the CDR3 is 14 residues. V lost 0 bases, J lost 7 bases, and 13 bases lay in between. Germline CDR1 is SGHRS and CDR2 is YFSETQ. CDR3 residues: CASSLEQGWNEAFF. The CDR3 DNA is TGCGCCAGCAGCTTGGAACAGGGTTGGAATGAAGCTTTCTTT.

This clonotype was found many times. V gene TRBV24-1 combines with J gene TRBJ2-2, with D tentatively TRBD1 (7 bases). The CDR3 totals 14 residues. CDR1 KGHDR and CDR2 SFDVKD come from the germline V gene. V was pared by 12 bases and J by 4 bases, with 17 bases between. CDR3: CAVAGGTITGELFF. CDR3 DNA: TGTGCCGTCGCAGGGGGGACGATCACCGGGGAGCTGTTTTTT.

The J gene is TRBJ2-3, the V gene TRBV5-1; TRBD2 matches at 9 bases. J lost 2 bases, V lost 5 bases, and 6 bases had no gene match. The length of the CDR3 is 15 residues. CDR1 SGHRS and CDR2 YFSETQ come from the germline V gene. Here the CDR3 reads CASRRLAAVTDTQYF. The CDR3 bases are TGCGCCAGCAGACGACTAGCGGCTGTCACAGATACGCAGTATTTT.

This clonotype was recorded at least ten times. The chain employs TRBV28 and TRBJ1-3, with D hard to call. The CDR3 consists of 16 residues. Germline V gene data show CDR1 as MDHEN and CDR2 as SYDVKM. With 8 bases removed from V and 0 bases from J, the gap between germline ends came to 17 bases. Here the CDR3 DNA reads TGTGCCAGCGCCCGGGTCTCCCTTTTCTCTGGAAACACCATATATTTT. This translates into CASARVSLFSGNTIYF.

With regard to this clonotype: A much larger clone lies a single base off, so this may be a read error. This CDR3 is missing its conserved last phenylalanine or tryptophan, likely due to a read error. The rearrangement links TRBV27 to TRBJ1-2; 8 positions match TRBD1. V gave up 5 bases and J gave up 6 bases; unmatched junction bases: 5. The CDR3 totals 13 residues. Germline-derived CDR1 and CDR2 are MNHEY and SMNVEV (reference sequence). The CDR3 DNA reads TGTGCCAGCAGTCCTCAGGGGGCAAATGGCTACACCCTC. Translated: CASSPQGANGYTL.

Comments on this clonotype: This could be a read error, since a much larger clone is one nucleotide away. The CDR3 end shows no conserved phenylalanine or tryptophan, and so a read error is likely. The CDR3 spells CASSLTPPYEQYS. DNA of the CDR3: TGTGCCAGCAGTTTAACCCCCCCCTACGAGCAGTACTCC. V gene TRBV28 combines with J gene TRBJ2-7; unclear D gene. Deletions cut 2 bases from V and 2 bases from J, with 7 bases between. Germline loops: CDR1 MDHEN, CDR2 SYDVKM. This CDR3 has 13 amino acids.

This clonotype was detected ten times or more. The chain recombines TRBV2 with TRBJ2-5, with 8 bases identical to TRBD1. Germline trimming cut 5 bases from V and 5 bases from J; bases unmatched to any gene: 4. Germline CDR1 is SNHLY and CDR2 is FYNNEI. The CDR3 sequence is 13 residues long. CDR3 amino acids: CASSPGGVETQYF. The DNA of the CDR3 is TGTGCCAGCAGTCCAGGGGGCGTGGAGACCCAGTACTTC.

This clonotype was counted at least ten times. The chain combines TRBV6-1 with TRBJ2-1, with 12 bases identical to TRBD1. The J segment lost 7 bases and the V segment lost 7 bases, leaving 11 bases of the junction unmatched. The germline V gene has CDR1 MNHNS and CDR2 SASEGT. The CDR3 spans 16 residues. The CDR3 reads CASTEGGDRGRNEQFF. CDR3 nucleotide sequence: TGTGCCAGCACCGAAGGGGGGGACAGGGGGCGAAATGAGCAGTTCTTC.

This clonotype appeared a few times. This chain's CDR3 is CASSQGGQGRETQYF. The DNA of the CDR3 is TGTGCCAGCAGCCAAGGGGGGCAGGGTAGGGAGACCCAGTACTTC. The chain combines TRBV3-1 with TRBJ2-5, with a possible D match to TRBD1 (6 bases). The CDR3 runs to 15 residues. Deletions cut 1 base from V and 5 bases from J, with 14 bases between. Germline V gene sequence: CDR1 LGHDT, CDR2 YNNKEL (reference sequence).